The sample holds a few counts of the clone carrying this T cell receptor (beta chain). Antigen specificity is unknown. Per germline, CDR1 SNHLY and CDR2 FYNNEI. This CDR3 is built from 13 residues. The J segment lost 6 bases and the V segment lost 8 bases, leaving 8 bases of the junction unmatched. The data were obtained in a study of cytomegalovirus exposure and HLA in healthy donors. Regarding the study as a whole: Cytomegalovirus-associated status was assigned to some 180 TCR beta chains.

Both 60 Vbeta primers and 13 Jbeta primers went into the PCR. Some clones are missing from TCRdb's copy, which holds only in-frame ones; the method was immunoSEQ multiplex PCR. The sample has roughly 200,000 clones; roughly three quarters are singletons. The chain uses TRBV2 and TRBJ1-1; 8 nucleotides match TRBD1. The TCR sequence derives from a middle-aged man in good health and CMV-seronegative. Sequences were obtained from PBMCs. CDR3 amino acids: CASCKGTGPEAFF. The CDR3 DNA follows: TGTGCCAGCTGTAAGGGGACAGGCCCTGAAGCTTTCTTT.